This T cell receptor (beta chain) was captured by sequencing in a study of shared clonotypes between healthy human individuals. Overall study results and limits: What naive subsets generally showed was a larger estimated richness than memory subsets showed. Exclusively blood specimens were collected; tissue repertoires likely differ.

As to this clone: Its specificity is not known.

Researchers divided each subset's genomic DNA evenly across several immunoSEQ plates. TCRdb's copy holds only in-frame clones and misses some; the assay was immunoSEQ multiplex PCR. The table lists about 1.1 million clones, approximately 78% of them singletons. This CDR3 spans 13 amino acids. Trimming shortened V by 0 bases and J by 3 bases, and 9 bases separated the two germline ends. The germline gives CDR1 GTSNPN, CDR2 SVGIG (reference sequence). This clonotype originated in a man aged 18 to 29 in good health. Some clones in this sample may be carry-over from other donors' samples. The sample consisted of memory CD4+ T cells from PBMCs. The subset: CD45RA-negative fraction. The gene calls are TRBV30 and TRBJ2-7, with D unresolved. The CDR3 DNA is TGTGCCTGGAGTGTATTATCCCACTACGAGCAGTACTTC. Translation gives CAWSVLSHYEQYF. Full variable domain (outside the CDR3, taken from reference TRBV30 and TRBJ2-7): SQTIHQWPATLVQPVGSPLSLECTVEGTSNPNLYWYRQAAGRGLQLLFYSVGIGQISSEVPQNLSASRPQDRQFILSSKKLLLSDSGFYLCAWSVLSHYEQYFGPGTRLTVT.